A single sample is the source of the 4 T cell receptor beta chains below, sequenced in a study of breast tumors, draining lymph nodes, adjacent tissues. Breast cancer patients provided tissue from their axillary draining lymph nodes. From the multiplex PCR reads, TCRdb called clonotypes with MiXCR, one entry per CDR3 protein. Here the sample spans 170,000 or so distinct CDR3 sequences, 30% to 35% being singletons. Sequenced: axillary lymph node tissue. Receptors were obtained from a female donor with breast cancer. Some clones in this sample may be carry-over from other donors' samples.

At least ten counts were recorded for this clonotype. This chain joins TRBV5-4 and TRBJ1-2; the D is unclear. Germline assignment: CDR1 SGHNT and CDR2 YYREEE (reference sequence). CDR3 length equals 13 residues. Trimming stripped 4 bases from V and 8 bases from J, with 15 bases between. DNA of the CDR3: TGTGCCAGCAGCGGGAGGACCGGTCAGGGCTACACCTTC. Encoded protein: CASSGRTGQGYTF.

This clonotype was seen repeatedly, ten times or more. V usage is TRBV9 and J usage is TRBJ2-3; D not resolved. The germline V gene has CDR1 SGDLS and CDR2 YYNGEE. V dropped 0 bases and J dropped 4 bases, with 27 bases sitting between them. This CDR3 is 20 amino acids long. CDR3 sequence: CASSVVSQRARLLGSDTQYF. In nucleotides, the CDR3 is TGTGCCAGCAGCGTAGTTTCCCAAAGGGCGAGACTCCTTGGCTCAGATACGCAGTATTTT.

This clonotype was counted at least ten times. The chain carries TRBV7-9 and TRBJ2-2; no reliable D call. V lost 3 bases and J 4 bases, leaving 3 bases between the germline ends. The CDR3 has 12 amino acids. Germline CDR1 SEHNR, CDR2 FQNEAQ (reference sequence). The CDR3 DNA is TGTGCCAGCAGCTTCGGCACCGGGGAGCTGTTTTTT. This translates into CASSFGTGELFF.

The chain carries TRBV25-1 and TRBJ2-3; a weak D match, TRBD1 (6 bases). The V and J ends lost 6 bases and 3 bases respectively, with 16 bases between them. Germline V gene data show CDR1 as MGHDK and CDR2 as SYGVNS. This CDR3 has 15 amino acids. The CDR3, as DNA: TGTGCCAGCAGCATCAGGGGACACACTACAGATACGCAGTATTTT. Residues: CASSIRGHTTDTQYF.